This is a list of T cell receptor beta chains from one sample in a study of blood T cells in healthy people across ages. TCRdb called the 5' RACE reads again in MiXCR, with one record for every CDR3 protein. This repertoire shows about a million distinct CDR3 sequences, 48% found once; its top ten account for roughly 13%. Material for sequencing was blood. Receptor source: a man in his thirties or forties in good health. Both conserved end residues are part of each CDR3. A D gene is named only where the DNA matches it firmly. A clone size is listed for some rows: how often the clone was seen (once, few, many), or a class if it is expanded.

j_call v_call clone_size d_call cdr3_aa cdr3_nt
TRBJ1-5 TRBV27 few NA CASSLSGGPGQPQHF TGTGCCAGCAGTTTATCCGGGGGGCCCGGGCAGCCCCAGCATTTT
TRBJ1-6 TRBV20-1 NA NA CSARNHDLTYNSPLHF TGCAGTGCTAGGAACCACGACCTTACCTATAATTCACCCCTCCACTTT
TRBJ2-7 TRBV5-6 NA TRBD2 CASSQRTSGGARREQYF TGTGCCAGCAGCCAAAGGACTAGCGGGGGGGCTCGGCGAGAGCAGTACTTC
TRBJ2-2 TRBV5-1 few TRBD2 CASSSRLAGVTGELFF TGCGCCAGCAGCTCTCGGCTAGCGGGGGTTACCGGGGAGCTGTTTTTT
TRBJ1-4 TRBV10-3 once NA CAISDGEGDEKLFF TGTGCCATCAGTGATGGGGAGGGGGATGAAAAACTGTTTTTT
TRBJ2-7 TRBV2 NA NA CASSAQGYFSYEQYF TGTGCCAGCAGTGCACAGGGCTATTTCTCCTACGAGCAGTACTTC
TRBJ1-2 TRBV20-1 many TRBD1 CSARTGYGYTF TGCAGCGCCAGGACAGGCTATGGCTACACCTTC
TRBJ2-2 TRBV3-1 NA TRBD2 CASFSERGPNTGELFF TGTGCCAGTTTTTCGGAGCGGGGCCCGAACACCGGGGAGCTGTTTTTT
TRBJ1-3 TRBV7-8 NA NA CASSSSGSGNTIYF TGTGCCAGCAGTTCCTCTGGCTCTGGAAACACCATATATTTT
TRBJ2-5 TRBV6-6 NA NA CASSYSAASKTQYF TGTGCCAGCAGTTACTCCGCAGCTTCCAAGACCCAGTACTTC
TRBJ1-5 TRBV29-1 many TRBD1 CSAGTGNSNQPQHF TGCAGCGCGGGGACAGGGAATAGCAATCAGCCCCAGCATTTT
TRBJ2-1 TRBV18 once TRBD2 CASSPAGLARNEQFF TGTGCCAGCTCACCTGCGGGACTAGCGAGGAATGAGCAGTTCTTC
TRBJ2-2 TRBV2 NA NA CASSTGPSTGELFF TGTGCCAGCAGCACGGGCCCCTCTACCGGGGAGCTGTTTTTT
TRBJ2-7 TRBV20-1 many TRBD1 CSAPNFRDSSAYEQYF TGCAGTGCTCCGAACTTTCGGGACAGCTCAGCCTACGAGCAGTACTTC
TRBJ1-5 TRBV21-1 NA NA CASSKDRGSNQPQHF TGTGCCAGCAGCAAAGACAGGGGGAGCAATCAGCCCCAGCATTTT
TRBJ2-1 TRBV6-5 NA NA CASSPRQASSYNEQFF TGTGCCAGCAGTCCTAGACAGGCGAGCTCCTACAATGAGCAGTTCTTC
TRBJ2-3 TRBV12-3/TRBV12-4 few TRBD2 CASSKGLAGGLRDTQYF TGTGCCAGCAGTAAAGGACTAGCGGGGGGGCTGAGGGATACGCAGTATTTT
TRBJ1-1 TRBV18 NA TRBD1 CASSPGQGVHTEAFF TGTGCCAGCTCGCCGGGACAGGGGGTCCACACTGAAGCTTTCTTT
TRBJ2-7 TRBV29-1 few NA CSVYRGSYEQYF TGCAGCGTTTACCGGGGCTCCTACGAGCAGTACTTC
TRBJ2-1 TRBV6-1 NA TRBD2 CASSRPLAGGPSYNEQFF TGTGCCAGCAGCCGCCCTCTAGCGGGGGGGCCCTCCTACAATGAGCAGTTCTTC
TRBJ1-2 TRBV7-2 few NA CASSPPGNPAFGYTF TGTGCCAGCAGTCCCCCAGGGAACCCCGCCTTTGGCTACACCTTC
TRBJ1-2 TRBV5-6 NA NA CASSLDPSGYTF TGTGCCAGCAGCTTGGATCCGAGTGGCTACACCTTC
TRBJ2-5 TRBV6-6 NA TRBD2 CASRSTSGETQYF TGTGCCAGCAGGAGTACTAGCGGGGAGACCCAGTACTTC
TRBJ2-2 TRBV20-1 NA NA CSARNLQGPGELFF TGCAGTGCTAGAAACCTCCAGGGACCCGGGGAGCTGTTTTTT
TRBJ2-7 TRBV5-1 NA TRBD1 CASSLMGQVEYF TGCGCCAGCAGCTTGATGGGACAGGTTGAGTACTTC
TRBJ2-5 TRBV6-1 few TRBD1 CASTRQGQGETQYF TGTGCCAGCACCAGACAGGGGCAAGGGGAGACCCAGTACTTC
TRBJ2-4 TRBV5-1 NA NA CASSLELASKNIQYF TGCGCCAGCAGCTTGGAATTGGCCAGCAAAAACATTCAGTACTTC
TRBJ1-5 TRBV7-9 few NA CASSAGGVQPQHF TGTGCCAGCAGCGCCGGCGGGGTTCAGCCCCAGCATTTT
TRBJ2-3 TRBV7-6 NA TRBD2 CASSPWTSGGATDTQYF TGTGCCAGCAGCCCTTGGACTAGCGGGGGGGCAACAGATACGCAGTATTTT
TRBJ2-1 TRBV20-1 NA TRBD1 CSARARMTGYNEQFF TGCAGTGCTAGAGCACGGATGACAGGGTACAATGAGCAGTTCTTC
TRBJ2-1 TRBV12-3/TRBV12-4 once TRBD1 CASSSDQTGGSYNEQFF TGTGCCAGCAGTTCGGACCAAACAGGGGGCTCCTACAATGAGCAGTTCTTC
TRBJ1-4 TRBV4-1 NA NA CASSQGLQGGGEKLFF TGCGCCAGCAGCCAGGGACTACAGGGCGGAGGTGAAAAACTGTTTTTT
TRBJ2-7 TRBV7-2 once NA CASHGQSYSYEQYF TGTGCCAGCCACGGACAGTCGTACTCCTACGAGCAGTACTTC
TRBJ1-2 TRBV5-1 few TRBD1 CASRLDGDRMIYGYTF TGCGCCAGCAGACTTGATGGGGACAGGATGATCTATGGCTACACCTTC
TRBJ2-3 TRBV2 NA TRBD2 CASTRGTSVSTDTQYF TGTGCCAGCACAAGGGGGACTAGCGTTAGCACAGATACGCAGTATTTT
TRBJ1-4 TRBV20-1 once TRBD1 CSAFTTGREEKLFF TGCAGTGCTTTTACGACAGGGCGGGAGGAAAAACTGTTTTTT
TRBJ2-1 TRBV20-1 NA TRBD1 CSARDGDRIYNEQFF TGCAGTGCTAGAGATGGGGACAGGATCTACAATGAGCAGTTCTTC
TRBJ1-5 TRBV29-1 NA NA CSVAGAGNQPQHF TGCAGCGTTGCAGGGGCCGGCAATCAGCCCCAGCATTTT
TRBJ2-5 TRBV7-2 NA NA CASSLYFLALQETQYF TGTGCCAGCAGCTTATATTTTTTGGCGCTACAAGAGACCCAGTACTTC
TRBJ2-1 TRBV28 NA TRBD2 CASSSPSGGNNEQFF TGTGCCAGCAGTTCGCCTAGCGGGGGCAACAATGAGCAGTTCTTC
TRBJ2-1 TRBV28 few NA CASRTPAGAEYEQFF TGTGCCAGCAGGACGCCTGCGGGGGCTGAATATGAGCAGTTCTTC
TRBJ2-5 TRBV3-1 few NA CAREGETQYF TGTGCCAGGGAGGGGGAGACCCAGTACTTC
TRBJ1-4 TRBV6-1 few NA CASSEAWTRVTNEKLFF TGTGCCAGCAGTGAAGCCTGGACGAGGGTGACTAATGAAAAACTGTTTTTT
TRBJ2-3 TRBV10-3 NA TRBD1 CAISERDRGRPDTQYF TGTGCCATCAGCGAAAGGGACAGGGGGCGCCCAGATACGCAGTATTTT
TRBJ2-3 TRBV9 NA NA CASSVEAGTDTQYF TGTGCCAGCAGCGTAGAAGCGGGCACAGATACGCAGTATTTT
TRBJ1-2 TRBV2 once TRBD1 CASRKTGDDGYTF TGTGCCAGCAGAAAGACAGGGGACGATGGCTACACCTTC
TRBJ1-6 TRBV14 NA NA CASSQDHLPRDNYNSPLHF TGTGCCAGCAGCCAAGACCACCTGCCCCGGGACAACTATAATTCACCCCTCCACTTT
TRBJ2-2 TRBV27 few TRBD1 CASSGQGGAGELFF TGTGCCAGTTCGGGACAGGGGGGAGCCGGGGAGCTGTTTTTT